These 6 T cell receptor beta chains were all obtained from the same sample, sequenced in a study of T cells in Graves' hyperthyroidism and ophthalmopathy. Amplified TCR beta CDR3 regions derived from RNA transcripts. HTBI primers drove first-round RT-PCR of the TCR CDR3. One entry per CDR3 protein, called by TCRdb with MiXCR from the multiplex PCR reads. Of roughly 180,000 distinct CDR3 sequences in the sample, just under 9.5% were seen once. Sequenced material: blood. Receptors were obtained from a young woman with Graves' hyperthyroidism that later progressed to Graves' ophthalmopathy.

This clonotype showed up many times. The chain has TRBV2 and TRBJ1-5; D might be TRBD1 (5 bases). The length of the CDR3 is 14 residues. CDR1 is SNHLY and CDR2 is FYNNEI in the germline V gene. Trimming removed 4 bases from V and 5 bases from J, with 12 bases in between. DNA of the CDR3: TGTGCCAGCAGTGTAGTTTGGGGCGATCAGCCCCAGCATTTT. Translated: CASSVVWGDQPQHF.

This clonotype was observed at least ten times. The chain employs TRBV5-8 and TRBJ2-5, with D hard to call. Between the trimmed V and J ends, which lost 0 bases and 0 bases, there was a span of 9 bases. The CDR3 extends over 15 amino acids. CDR1 is SGHTS and CDR2 is YDEGEE in the germline V gene. DNA for the CDR3: TGTGCCAGCAGCTTGGGACCAGCGTACCAAGAGACCCAGTACTTC. Protein sequence: CASSLGPAYQETQYF.

This clonotype was seen ten or more times. The genes are TRBV6-1 and TRBJ2-7; weak D call: TRBD1 (6 bases). Trimming stripped 4 bases from V and 0 bases from J, with 13 bases between. CDR3 length: 15 residues. Germline V CDR1 and CDR2: MNHNS, SASEGT. The chain's CDR3 is CASSVTGTPSYEQYF. The CDR3, as DNA: TGTGCCAGCAGTGTAACCGGGACACCCTCCTACGAGCAGTACTTC.

This clonotype was found many times. This rearrangement joins TRBV28 to TRBJ1-1, with D maybe TRBD1 (6 bases). Germline CDR1 MDHEN, CDR2 SYDVKM. The V end was cut by 0 bases, the J end by 4 bases, with 12 bases between. The CDR3 sequence is 15 residues long. CDR3 bases: TGTGCCAGCAGTTTATGGGGGGCGAGGCGCACTGAAGCTTTCTTT. This encodes CASSLWGARRTEAFF.

This clonotype was detected ten times or more. The gene calls are TRBV20-1 and TRBJ2-5, with 11 bases fitting TRBD2. The germline V gene has CDR1 DFQATT and CDR2 SNEGSKA (reference sequence). This CDR3 region has 14 residues. V was pared by 1 base and J by 5 bases, with 3 bases of the junction left unmatched. In DNA form, the CDR3 reads TGCAGTGCTAGAGTAGCGGGAGGGCCTGAGACCCAGTACTTC. Translation gives CSARVAGGPETQYF.

This clonotype appeared many times. The chain uses TRBV10-3 and TRBJ1-4; TRBD1 agrees at 8 bases. This CDR3 comprises 15 residues. V shed 7 bases, J shed 0 bases, and the junction held 4 bases outside the gene matches. CDR1 is ENHRY, CDR2 SYGVKD, per germline. This chain's CDR3 is CAIKAGGATNEKLFF. DNA for the CDR3: TGTGCCATCAAAGCAGGGGGCGCAACTAATGAAAAACTGTTTTTT.